The rows below give T cell receptor beta chains drawn from one sample of a study of cytomegalovirus exposure and HLA in healthy donors. Clones were sequenced by immunoSEQ multiplex PCR, and TCRdb holds only the in-frame ones, with some missing. Among some 160,000 clones listed, over 60% were seen once. Input material: PBMCs. These receptors all come from a man aged 35 to 55 in good health and CMV-seronegative. Each CDR3 is given with its conserved first and last residue. D genes are given only for firm matches. Not all rows give a size; the values are once, few, many and, for expanded clones, a class.

d_call	v_call	j_call	clone_size	cdr3_nt	cdr3_aa
TRBD2	TRBV25-1	TRBJ2-1	.	TGTGCCAGCACCCTGGGAGGGCCCCTAGCGGTGGAGCAGTTCTTC	CASTLGGPLAVEQFF
.	TRBV27	TRBJ2-1	.	TGTGCCAGCAGTACCCGGGGGAGCTCCTACAATGAGCAGTTCTTC	CASSTRGSSYNEQFF
.	TRBV6-6	TRBJ1-2	once	TGTGCCAGCAGTCGGGTGGGCTACACCTTC	CASSRVGYTF
.	TRBV29-1	TRBJ2-5	.	TGCAGCGTTGCTGTAGAGACCCAGTACTTC	CSVAVETQYF
TRBD1	TRBV5-8	TRBJ2-2	few	TGTGCCAGCAGCAACACCCGAACAGGGGAATGGGGCACCGGGGAGCTGTTTTTT	CASSNTRTGEWGTGELFF
.	TRBV15	TRBJ2-1	.	TGTGCCACCAGCAGCGCTAGGAGCTCCTACAATGAGCAGTTCTTC	CATSSARSSYNEQFF
.	TRBV19	TRBJ1-2	.	TGTGCCAGTAGTATAGGATCCGGGAGAGGCTATGGCTACACCTTC	CASSIGSGRGYGYTF
.	TRBV11-2	TRBJ1-2	.	TGTGCCAGCAGCCCCGTGGGCCTAGACAGGTTTGGCTACACCTTC	CASSPVGLDRFGYTF
.	TRBV21-1	TRBJ2-5	.	TGTGCCAGCAGCAGGACTAGCGGCCGACAAGAGACCCAGTACTTC	CASSRTSGRQETQYF
.	TRBV10-2	TRBJ1-3	.	TGCGCCAGCAGTATGTCCGTTTCTTTCTCCGGAAACACCATATATTTT	CASSMSVSFSGNTIYF
.	TRBV9	TRBJ1-3	few	TGTGCCAGCAGCGTAGCTGGAGGGACGCCCGGTGGGCCTGGAAACACCATATATTTT	CASSVAGGTPGGPGNTIYF
.	TRBV29-1	TRBJ1-1	.	TGCAGCCCCGGGAACCTGAACACTGAAGCTTTCTTT	CSPGNLNTEAFF
TRBD1	TRBV11-3	TRBJ1-2	.	TGTGCCAGCAGCGAGACCGGGACAGGGGAGGCAAACACCTTC	CASSETGTGEANTF
.	TRBV6-6	TRBJ2-3	.	TGTGCCAGCAGTCGCGGGACTGACATCACAGATACGCAGTATTTT	CASSRGTDITDTQYF
TRBD1	TRBV29-1	TRBJ2-5	.	TGCAGCGTTGAAGTACGGACAGGGGAGACCCAGTACTTC	CSVEVRTGETQYF
.	TRBV7-2	TRBJ2-7	.	TGTGCCAGCAGCTTCCATTCCCAGGGGGGAGAGCAGTACTTC	CASSFHSQGGEQYF
TRBD2	TRBV9	TRBJ2-3	once	TGTGCCAGCAGCGTAGGCCTAGCGGGGACCACAGATACGCAGTATTTT	CASSVGLAGTTDTQYF
.	TRBV10-3	TRBJ2-2	.	TGTGCCATCCTCCGGGACATAGGAACCGGGGAGCTGTTTTTT	CAILRDIGTGELFF
TRBD2	TRBV6-1	TRBJ2-7	.	TGTGCCAGCAGTGAAGTAGGGACTAGCGGCCCCGAGCAGTACTTC	CASSEVGTSGPEQYF
TRBD1	TRBV5-1	TRBJ1-1	few	TGCGCCAGCGGGACCGGGACAGGGGTATTATTGAGGAACACTGAAGCTTTCTTT	CASGTGTGVLLRNTEAFF
TRBD2	TRBV18	TRBJ2-1	.	TGTGCCAGCTCACCGGCTAGCGGGGGAAATGAGCAGTTCTTC	CASSPASGGNEQFF
.	TRBV19	TRBJ1-1	.	TGTGCCAGTAGGGAGCAGGGAGGAAACACTGAAGCTTTCTTT	CASREQGGNTEAFF
.	TRBV19	TRBJ2-7	.	TGTGCCAGTAGTATATATGAGGAGGGATCCTACGAGCAGTACTTC	CASSIYEEGSYEQYF
.	TRBV10-3	TRBJ2-5	once	TGTGCCATCAGTGAGGCGCAGGGGCGGGAGACCCAGTACTTC	CAISEAQGRETQYF
.	TRBV5-1	TRBJ2-7	.	TGCGCCAGCAGCTGGGGGGACCAAGTAAGCTCCTACGAGCAGTACTTC	CASSWGDQVSSYEQYF
.	TRBV6-1	TRBJ1-2	once	TGTGCCAGCAGTGAAGTCCCCGGGGGCTACACCTTC	CASSEVPGGYTF
TRBD2	TRBV4-3	TRBJ2-1	.	TGCGCCAGCAGCCAAGGAGCAGCCTTAGCGGGGGGCCGCTACAATGAGCAGTTCTTC	CASSQGAALAGGRYNEQFF
.	TRBV4-1	TRBJ2-7	.	TGCGCCAGCAGCCAAACTTCGGGACAAGCCTACGAGCAGTACTTC	CASSQTSGQAYEQYF
TRBD2	TRBV11-3	TRBJ2-5	.	TGTGCCAGCAGCACCCACGGACTAGCGCAAGAGACCCAGTACTTC	CASSTHGLAQETQYF
.	TRBV30	TRBJ1-1	.	TGTGCCTGGGCAAACAGGGCGGGCACTGAAGCTTTCTTT	CAWANRAGTEAFF
.	TRBV14	TRBJ2-3	.	TGTGCCAGCAGCCAAGATCAATTAGATACGCAGTATTTT	CASSQDQLDTQYF